A selection of T cell receptor beta chains follows, all from one sample in a study of blood T cell repertoires in COVID-19. Profiling relied on immunoSEQ multiplex PCR, and the TCRdb table lists in-frame clones only, not all of them. This sample has 59,000 or so clones; 82% occur once, and the top ten carry around 12%. Sequenced sample: peripheral blood. The receptors come from a human donor in a cohort sampled during active COVID-19. Both conserved end residues are part of each CDR3. D genes are given only for firm matches. The size of a clone is reported for some rows only, either as once, few or many, or as a class for expanded clones.

size	D	V	J	CDR3	DNA
.	.	TRBV28	TRBJ1-1	CASSQGGRTEAFF	TGTGCCAGCAGTCAAGGGGGACGGACTGAAGCTTTCTTT
.	.	TRBV6-5	TRBJ2-1	CASSVMVGTRNEQFF	TGTGCCAGCTCTGTAATGGTGGGGACTCGCAATGAGCAGTTCTTC
.	.	TRBV3-1/TRBV3-2	TRBJ2-1	CASSQAIMGRGNEQFF	TGTGCCAGCAGCCAGGCGATCATGGGGAGGGGGAATGAGCAGTTCTTC
.	.	TRBV30	TRBJ1-2	CAWQQVSQSGYTF	TGTGCCTGGCAACAGGTTTCTCAAAGTGGCTACACCTTC
.	.	TRBV29-1	TRBJ1-5	CSVAGNSNQPQHF	TGCAGCGTTGCAGGTAATAGCAATCAGCCCCAGCATTTT
.	TRBD2	TRBV11-2	TRBJ2-3	CASRRGGVADTQYF	TGTGCCAGCAGGCGGGGGGGAGTTGCAGATACGCAGTATTTT
.	TRBD2	TRBV27	TRBJ2-1	CASTKLYYGGFNEQFF	TGTGCCAGCACCAAACTTTATTACGGGGGGTTCAATGAGCAGTTCTTC
.	TRBD2	TRBV7-9	TRBJ2-7	CASSLAGGAYEQYF	TGTGCCAGCAGCTTGGCGGGGGGAGCCTACGAGCAGTACTTC
.	.	TRBV19	TRBJ2-6	CASSAPGTGANVLTF	TGTGCCAGTAGTGCCCCGGGGACTGGGGCCAACGTCCTGACTTTC
.	TRBD2	TRBV11-2	TRBJ2-3	CASSLFGGAGTDTQYF	TGTGCCAGCAGCTTATTCGGGGGGGCTGGCACAGATACGCAGTATTTT
.	.	TRBV7-8	TRBJ1-2	CASSMGAEDYGYTF	TGTGCCAGCAGCATGGGAGCTGAGGACTATGGCTACACCTTC
once	.	TRBV6-5	TRBJ1-5	CASKTGGEYQPQHF	TGTGCCAGCAAGACTGGAGGGGAGTATCAGCCCCAGCATTTT
.	.	TRBV6-5	TRBJ2-3	CASSYTSTDTQYF	TGTGCCAGCAGTTACACTAGCACAGATACGCAGTATTTT
.	TRBD2	TRBV7-6	TRBJ2-3	CASSLAASGGAGDTQYF	TGTGCCAGCAGCTTAGCGGCTAGCGGGGGGGCGGGAGATACGCAGTATTTT
.	TRBD2	TRBV5-1	TRBJ2-1	CASSTSGGPNEQFF	TGCGCCAGCAGTACTAGCGGGGGGCCCAATGAGCAGTTCTTC
.	TRBD1	TRBV7-9	TRBJ2-2	CASSLEPTGSTGELFF	TGTGCCAGCAGCTTAGAGCCGACAGGGTCCACCGGGGAGCTGTTTTTT
.	.	TRBV5-1	TRBJ1-3	CASSLAGNTIYF	TGCGCCAGCAGCTTGGCAGGGAACACCATATATTTT
.	.	TRBV5-5	TRBJ1-2	CASSSGQTLYGYTF	TGTGCCAGCAGCTCCGGACAGACCCTCTATGGCTACACCTTC
few	TRBD2	TRBV27	TRBJ2-3	CASSLQRGVADTQYF	TGTGCCAGCAGTTTGCAGCGGGGGGTAGCAGATACGCAGTATTTT
once	.	TRBV19	TRBJ2-5	CASSIGSAGQETQYF	TGTGCCAGTAGTATAGGGTCGGCAGGCCAAGAGACCCAGTACTTC
few	TRBD2	TRBV18	TRBJ2-1	CASSPIAGGPREQFF	TGTGCCAGCTCTCCAATAGCGGGGGGGCCTCGGGAGCAGTTCTTC
.	TRBD2	TRBV7-2	TRBJ2-3	CASSSGTSGADTQYF	TGTGCCAGCAGCTCGGGGACTAGCGGGGCCGATACGCAGTATTTT
.	.	TRBV7-9	TRBJ2-5	CASSSRQGRKETQYF	TGTGCCAGCAGCTCCAGGCAGGGGCGTAAAGAGACCCAGTACTTC
.	.	TRBV2	TRBJ2-2	CASSVLAGELFF	TGTGCCAGCAGCGTACTGGCCGGGGAGCTGTTTTTT
once	.	TRBV5-6	TRBJ1-4	CASSLGPGIREKLFF	TGTGCCAGCAGCTTGGGGCCGGGGATTCGAGAAAAACTGTTTTTT
.	.	TRBV27	TRBJ1-1	CASSRQGGNTEAFF	TGTGCCAGCAGTAGGCAGGGAGGGAACACTGAAGCTTTCTTT
.	TRBD1	TRBV24-1	TRBJ1-2	CATSARQGLDYGYTF	TGTGCCACCAGTGCTCGACAGGGTCTGGACTATGGCTACACCTTC
.	TRBD2	TRBV28	TRBJ2-4	CASSFERGRAKNIQYF	TGTGCCAGCAGTTTCGAGCGGGGGCGAGCCAAAAACATTCAGTACTTC